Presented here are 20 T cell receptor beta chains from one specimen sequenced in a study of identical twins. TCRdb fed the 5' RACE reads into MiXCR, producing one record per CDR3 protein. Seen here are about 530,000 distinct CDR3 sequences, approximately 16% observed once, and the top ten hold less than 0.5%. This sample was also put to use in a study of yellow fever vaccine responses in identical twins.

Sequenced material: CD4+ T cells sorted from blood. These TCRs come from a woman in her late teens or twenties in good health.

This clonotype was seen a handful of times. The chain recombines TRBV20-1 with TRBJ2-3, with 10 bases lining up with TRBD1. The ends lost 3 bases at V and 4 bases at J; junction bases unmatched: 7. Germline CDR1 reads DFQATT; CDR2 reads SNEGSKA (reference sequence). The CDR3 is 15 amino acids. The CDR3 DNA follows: TGCAGTGCTAGCGGAGACAGGGGGCTTTCAGATACGCAGTATTTT. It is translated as CSASGDRGLSDTQYF.

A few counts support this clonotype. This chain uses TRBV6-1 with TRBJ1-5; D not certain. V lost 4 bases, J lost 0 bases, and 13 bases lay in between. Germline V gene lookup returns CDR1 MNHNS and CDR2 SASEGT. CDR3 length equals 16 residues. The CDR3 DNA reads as TGTGCCAGCAGTGTGTCTATGAGGTCTAGCAATCAGCCCCAGCATTTT. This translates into CASSVSMRSSNQPQHF.

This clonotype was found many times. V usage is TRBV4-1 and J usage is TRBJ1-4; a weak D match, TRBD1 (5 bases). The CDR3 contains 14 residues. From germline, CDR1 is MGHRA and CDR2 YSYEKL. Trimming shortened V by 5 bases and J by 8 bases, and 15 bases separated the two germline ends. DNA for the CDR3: TGCGCCAGCAGCACCCGGAGGGACGAGGAAAAACTGTTTTTT. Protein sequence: CASSTRRDEEKLFF.

CDR3 amino acids: CSAVPGLASETQYF. In nucleotides, the CDR3 is TGCAGTGCCGTCCCGGGACTAGCTTCAGAGACCCAGTACTTC. The rearrangement links TRBV20-1 to TRBJ2-5; 9 nucleotides agree with TRBD2. CDR3 length: 14 amino acids. The germline V gene encodes CDR1 DFQATT and CDR2 SNEGSKA (reference sequence). V trimming: 6 bases; J trimming: 4 bases; junction bases outside the gene matches: 9.

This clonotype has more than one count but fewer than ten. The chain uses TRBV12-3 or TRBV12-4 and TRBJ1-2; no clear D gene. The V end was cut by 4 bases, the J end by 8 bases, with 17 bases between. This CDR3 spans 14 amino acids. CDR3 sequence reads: CASSWVDATAGYTF. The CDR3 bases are TGTGCCAGCAGTTGGGTGGATGCCACGGCGGGCTACACCTTC.

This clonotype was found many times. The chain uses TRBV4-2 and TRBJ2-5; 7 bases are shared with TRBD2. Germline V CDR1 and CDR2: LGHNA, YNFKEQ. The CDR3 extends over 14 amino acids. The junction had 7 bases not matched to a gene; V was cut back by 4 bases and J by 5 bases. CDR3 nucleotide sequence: TGTGCCAGCAGCCGAGGTAGTAGCGGGGAGACCCAGTACTTC. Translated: CASSRGSSGETQYF.

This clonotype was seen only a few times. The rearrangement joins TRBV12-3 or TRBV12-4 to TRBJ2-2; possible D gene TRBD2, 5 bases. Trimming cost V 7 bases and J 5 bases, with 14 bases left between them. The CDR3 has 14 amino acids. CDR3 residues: CASTRGGRTGELFF. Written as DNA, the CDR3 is TGTGCCAGCACCCGGGGTGGGCGTACCGGGGAGCTGTTTTTT.

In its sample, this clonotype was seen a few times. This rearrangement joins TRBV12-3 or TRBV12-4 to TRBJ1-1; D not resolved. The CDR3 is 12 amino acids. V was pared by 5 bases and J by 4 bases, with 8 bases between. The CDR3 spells CASSQYSTEAFF. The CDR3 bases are TGTGCCAGCAGTCAGTATAGCACTGAAGCTTTCTTT.

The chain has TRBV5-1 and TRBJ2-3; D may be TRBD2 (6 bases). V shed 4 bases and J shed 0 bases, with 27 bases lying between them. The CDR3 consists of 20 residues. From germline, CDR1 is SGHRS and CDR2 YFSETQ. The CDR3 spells CASSPKPVAGWKTSTDTQYF. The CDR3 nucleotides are TGCGCCAGCAGCCCGAAACCTGTTGCGGGGTGGAAAACTAGCACAGATACGCAGTATTTT.

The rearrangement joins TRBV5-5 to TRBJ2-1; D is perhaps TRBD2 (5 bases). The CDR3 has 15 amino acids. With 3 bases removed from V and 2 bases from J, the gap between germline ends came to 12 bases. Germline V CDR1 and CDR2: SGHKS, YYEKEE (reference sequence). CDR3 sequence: CASSSRSGTYNEQFF. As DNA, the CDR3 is TGTGCCAGCAGCTCCCGGAGCGGAACCTACAATGAGCAGTTCTTC.

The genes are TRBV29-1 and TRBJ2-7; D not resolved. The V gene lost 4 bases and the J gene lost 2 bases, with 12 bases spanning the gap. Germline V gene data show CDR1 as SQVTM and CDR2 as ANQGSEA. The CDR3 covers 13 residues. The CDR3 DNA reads TGCAGCGTTGCTGGTAGCCTCGCCTACGAGCAGTACTTC. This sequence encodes CSVAGSLAYEQYF.

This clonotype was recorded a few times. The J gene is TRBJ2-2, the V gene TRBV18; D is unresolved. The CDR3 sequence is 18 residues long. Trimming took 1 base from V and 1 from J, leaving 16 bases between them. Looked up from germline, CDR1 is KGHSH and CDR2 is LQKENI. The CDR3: CASSPLTQYVGNTGELFF. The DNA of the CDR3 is TGTGCCAGCTCACCACTTACGCAATATGTAGGGAACACCGGGGAGCTGTTTTTT.

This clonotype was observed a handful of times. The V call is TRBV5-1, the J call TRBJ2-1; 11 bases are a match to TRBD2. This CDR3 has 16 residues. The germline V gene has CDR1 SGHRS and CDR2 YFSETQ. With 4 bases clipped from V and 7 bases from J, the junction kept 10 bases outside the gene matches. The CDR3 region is CASSPAGLADRNEQFF. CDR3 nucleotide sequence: TGCGCCAGCAGCCCGGCGGGACTAGCGGACCGTAATGAGCAGTTCTTC.

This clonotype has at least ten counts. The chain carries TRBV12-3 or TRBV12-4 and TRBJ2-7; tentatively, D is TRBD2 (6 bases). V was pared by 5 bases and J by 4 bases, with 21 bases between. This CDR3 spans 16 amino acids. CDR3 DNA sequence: TGTGCCAGCAGTCCATCCTCCGGGACTCTTCTATACGAGCAGTACTTC. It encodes CASSPSSGTLLYEQYF.

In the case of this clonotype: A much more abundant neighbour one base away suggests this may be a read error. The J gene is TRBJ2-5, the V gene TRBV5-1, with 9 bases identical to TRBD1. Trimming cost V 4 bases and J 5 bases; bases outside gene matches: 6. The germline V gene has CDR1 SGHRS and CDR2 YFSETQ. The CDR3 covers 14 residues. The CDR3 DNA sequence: TGCGCCAGCAGCGCCGGGACAGGGAGGGAGACCCAGTACTTC. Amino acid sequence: CASSAGTGRETQYF.

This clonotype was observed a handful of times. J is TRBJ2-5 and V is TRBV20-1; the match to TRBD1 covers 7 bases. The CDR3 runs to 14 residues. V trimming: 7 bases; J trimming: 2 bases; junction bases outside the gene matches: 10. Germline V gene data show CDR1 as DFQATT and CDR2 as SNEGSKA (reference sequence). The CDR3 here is CSVTPGTVQETQYF. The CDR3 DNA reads TGCAGTGTTACTCCCGGGACAGTACAAGAGACCCAGTACTTC.

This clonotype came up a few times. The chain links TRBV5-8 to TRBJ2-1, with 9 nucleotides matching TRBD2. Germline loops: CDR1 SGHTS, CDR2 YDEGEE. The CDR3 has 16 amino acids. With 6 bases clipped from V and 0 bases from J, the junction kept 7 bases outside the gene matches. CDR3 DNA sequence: TGTGCCAGCATTCCTAGCGGGGCGAGCTCCTACAATGAGCAGTTCTTC. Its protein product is CASIPSGASSYNEQFF.

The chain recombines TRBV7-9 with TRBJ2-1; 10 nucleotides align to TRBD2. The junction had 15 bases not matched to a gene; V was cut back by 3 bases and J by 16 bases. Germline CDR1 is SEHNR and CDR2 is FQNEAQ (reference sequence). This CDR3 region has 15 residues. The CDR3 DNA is TGTGCCAGCAGCTTGGGGGGTCTAGCGGGAGCCCAGTTCTTCTTC. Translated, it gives CASSLGGLAGAQFFF.

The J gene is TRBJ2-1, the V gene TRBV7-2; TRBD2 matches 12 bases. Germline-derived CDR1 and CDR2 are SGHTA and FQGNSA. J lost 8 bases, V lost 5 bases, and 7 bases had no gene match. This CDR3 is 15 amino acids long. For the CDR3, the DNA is TGTGCCAGCAGCGCACTAGCGGGGGGTAGGGATGAGCAGTTCTTC. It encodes CASSALAGGRDEQFF.

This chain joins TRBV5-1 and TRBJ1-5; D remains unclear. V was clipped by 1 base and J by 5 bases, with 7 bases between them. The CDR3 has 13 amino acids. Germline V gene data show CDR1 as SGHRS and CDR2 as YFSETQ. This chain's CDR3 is CASSLSADQPQHF. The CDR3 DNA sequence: TGCGCCAGCAGCTTGTCAGCAGATCAGCCCCAGCATTTT. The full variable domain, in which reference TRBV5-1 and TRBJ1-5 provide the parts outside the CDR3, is KAGVTQTPRYLIKTRGQQVTLSCSPISGHRSVSWYQQTPGQGLQFLFEYFSETQRNKGNFPGRFSGRQFSNSRSEMNVSTLELGDSALYLCASSLSADQPQHFGDGTRLSIL.